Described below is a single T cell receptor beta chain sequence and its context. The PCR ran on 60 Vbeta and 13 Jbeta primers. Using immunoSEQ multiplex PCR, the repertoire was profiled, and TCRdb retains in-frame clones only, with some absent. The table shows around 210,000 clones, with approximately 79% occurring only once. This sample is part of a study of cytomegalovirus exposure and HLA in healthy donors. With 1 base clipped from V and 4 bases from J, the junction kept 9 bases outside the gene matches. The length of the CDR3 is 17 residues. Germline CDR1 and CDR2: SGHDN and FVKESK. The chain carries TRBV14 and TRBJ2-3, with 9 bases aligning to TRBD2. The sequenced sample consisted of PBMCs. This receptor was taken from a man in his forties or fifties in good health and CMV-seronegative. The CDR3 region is CASSQVVRLAAPDTQYF. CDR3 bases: TGTGCCAGCAGCCAAGTCGTAAGACTAGCGGCCCCAGATACGCAGTATTTT. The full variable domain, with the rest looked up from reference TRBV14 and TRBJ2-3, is EAGVTQFPSHSVIEKGQTVTLRCDPISGHDNLYWYRRVMGKEIKFLLHFVKESKQDESGMPNNRFLAERTGGTYSTLKVQPAELEDSGVYFCASSQVVRLAAPDTQYFGPGTRLTVL.